This TCR beta chain was observed in a study of shared clonotypes between healthy human individuals. Notes on the study in general: Among a few donors, 4.5% to 5.5% of naive CD4 clonotypes were found in common. Apart from blood, nothing was sampled; tissue repertoires likely differ.

Germline V CDR1 and CDR2: LNHDA, SQIVND (reference sequence). The CDR3 loop spans 14 amino acids. After removal of 3 bases from V and 6 bases from J, the junction contained 7 bases not matched to a gene. Profiling relied on immunoSEQ multiplex PCR, and the TCRdb table lists in-frame clones only, not all of them. The repertoire holds 1.4 million to 1.5 million clones, roughly 95% seen once, with approximately 1.1% in the top ten. Every donor, a Caucasian adult, lived in Nashville, Tennessee. The study separated CD4+ cells into CD45RA+ naive and CD45RA-negative memory subsets. About this clone itself: The antigen is unknown.

Source material: naive CD4+ T cells sorted from blood. The subset is: CD45RA+ positively selected. The clonotype was recovered from a man aged 25 to 40 in good health. The chain joins TRBV19 to TRBJ1-2; 7 positions agree with TRBD1. CDR3 region: CASSIPVTGDGYTF. CDR3 DNA: TGTGCCAGTAGTATCCCGGTCACAGGGGATGGCTACACCTTC.